Presented here are 21 T cell receptor beta chains from one specimen sequenced in a study of control samples from healthy donors and cancer patients. The method was immunoSEQ multiplex PCR; TCRdb's version includes in-frame clones alone and lacks a portion of them. The sample shows about 70,000 clones, over 90% of them seen only once. Sequencing was performed on blood. Receptors were obtained from a woman in her thirties in good health.

The rearrangement links TRBV5-8 to TRBJ1-2; D gene ambiguous. V shed 4 bases and J shed 6 bases, with 10 bases lying between them. From germline, CDR1 is SGHTS and CDR2 YDEGEE. The CDR3 contains 12 residues. CDR3 residues: CASSVDVDGYTF. The CDR3 nucleotides are TGTGCCAGCAGCGTTGACGTGGATGGCTACACCTTC.

V and J are TRBV5-8 and TRBJ1-6, with D possibly being TRBD1 (5 bases). V lost 4 bases and J lost 15, with 14 bases in between. The germline CDR1 and CDR2 sequences are SGHTS and YDEGEE. The CDR3 has 12 residues. The CDR3 here is CASSREGPFLHF. CDR3 DNA sequence: TGTGCCAGCAGCCGGGAGGGGCCCTTCCTCCACTTT.

The chain links TRBV30 to TRBJ2-2; tentative D call: TRBD1 (6 bases). The V end was cut by 4 bases, the J end by 5 bases, with 11 bases between. The CDR3 spans 13 residues. Germline V gives CDR1 GTSNPN, CDR2 SVGIG (reference sequence). The DNA for the CDR3 is TGTGCCTGGACCAGGGGTGAGACCGGGGAGCTGTTTTTT. It yields the protein CAWTRGETGELFF.

This chain connects TRBV7-9 to TRBJ1-5, with D possibly matching TRBD1 (5 bases). The ends were cut back, 2 bases at V and 4 bases at J, with 15 bases in the middle. This CDR3 has 16 residues. Germline CDR1 reads SEHNR; CDR2 reads FQNEAQ (reference sequence). CDR3 nucleotide sequence: TGTGCCAGCAGCTTAAGGTCGGGGGGAAAGAATCAGCCCCAGCATTTT. Its translation is CASSLRSGGKNQPQHF.

This chain joins TRBV7-3 and TRBJ2-1, with 16 bases lining up with TRBD2. The junction had 27 bases not matched to a gene; V was cut back by 11 bases and J by 5 bases. CDR3 length: 22 amino acids. Looked up from germline, CDR1 is SGHTA and CDR2 is FQGTGA. The CDR3 DNA follows: TGTGCCTCCCAAAAGTGGTCCCTTCCCGGGACTAGCGGGGGGGGCAGGGACAATGAGCAGTTCTTC. Translating it yields CASQKWSLPGTSGGGRDNEQFF. Filled out from reference TRBV7-3 and TRBJ2-1, the complete variable domain reads GAGVSQTPSNKVTEKGKYVELRCDPISGHTALYWYRQSLGQGPEFLIYFQGTGAADDSGLPNDRFFAVRPEGSVSTLKIQRTERGDSAVYLCASQKWSLPGTSGGGRDNEQFFGPGTRLTVL.

The CDR3 region is CASSVGTIFYGYTF. The DNA of the CDR3 is TGTGCCAGCAGTGTAGGGACAATATTCTATGGCTACACCTTC. This chain links TRBV28 with TRBJ1-2; maybe TRBD1 (6 bases). The V end lost 5 bases, the J end lost 4 bases, and 14 bases lay between the germline ends. This CDR3 contains 14 residues. Looked up from germline, CDR1 is MDHEN and CDR2 is SYDVKM.

This chain links TRBV6-5 with TRBJ1-2, with D unresolved. The germline V and J ends were trimmed by 0 bases and 4 bases, with 6 bases remaining between them. In germline, CDR1 is MNHEY, CDR2 SVGAGI. The CDR3 is 13 amino acids. The CDR3 loop reads CASSYSNIYGYTF. Here the CDR3 DNA reads TGTGCCAGCAGTTACTCGAACATCTATGGCTACACCTTC.

The V gene is TRBV10-3, the J gene TRBJ2-3, with 8 bases fitting TRBD1. Germline CDR1 is ENHRY and CDR2 is SYGVKD. The CDR3 totals 15 residues. V lost 4 bases to trimming and J lost 3 bases; unmatched junction nucleotides: 6. The CDR3 here is CAISADTGGTDTQYF. CDR3 sequence (DNA): TGTGCCATCAGTGCTGATACAGGGGGAACAGATACGCAGTATTTT.

The count of this clone is one. The J gene is TRBJ1-3, the V gene TRBV5-6; D unresolved. This CDR3 is 14 amino acids long. V was cut by 7 bases and J by 4 bases, with 15 bases left in between. CDR1 is SGHDT, CDR2 YYEEEE, per germline. The CDR3 reads CASAKPGEGNTIYF. CDR3 coding DNA: TGTGCCAGCGCTAAACCTGGCGAGGGAAACACCATATATTTT.

The table lists this clone with a count of one. This chain connects TRBV19 to TRBJ1-1; D may be TRBD1 (5 bases). Germline V gives CDR1 LNHDA, CDR2 SQIVND (reference sequence). This CDR3 comprises 15 residues. V lost 7 bases and J 8 bases, leaving 23 bases between the germline ends. CDR3 nucleotides: TGTGCCAGTATCGGCCCTTCGATACATCGGGGCGAAGCTTTCTTT. Amino acids: CASIGPSIHRGEAFF.

The chain couples TRBV30 to TRBJ2-5; 10 bases map to TRBD1. Germline trimming cut 2 bases from V and 5 bases from J; bases unmatched to any gene: 2. CDR3 size: 13 residues. Per germline, CDR1 GTSNPN and CDR2 SVGIG (reference sequence). CDR3 sequence (DNA): TGTGCCTGGAGTACGGACAGGGGGGAGACCCAGTACTTC. As protein: CAWSTDRGETQYF.

The chain links TRBV5-1 to TRBJ1-6; 7 nucleotides align to TRBD1. The CDR3 has 16 amino acids. V dropped 4 bases and J dropped 5; count of bases not matched to a gene: 9. The V gene's germline CDR1 is SGHRS and CDR2 YFSETQ. CDR3 amino acids: CASSRMVGTDNSPLHF. CDR3 in DNA: TGCGCCAGCAGCAGGATGGTGGGGACAGATAATTCACCCCTCCACTTT.

The rearrangement joins TRBV6-6 to TRBJ2-2; a weak D match, TRBD2 (6 bases). The CDR3 is made up of 15 amino acids. The V end lost 5 bases, the J end lost 4 bases, and 14 bases lay between the germline ends. Germline assignment: CDR1 MNHNY and CDR2 SVGAGI (reference sequence). DNA of the CDR3: TGTGCCAGCAGTCCTGCTAGCGCCTCCACCGGGGAGCTGTTTTTT. Protein product: CASSPASASTGELFF.

The chain carries TRBV5-1 and TRBJ1-4; 9 bases map to TRBD1. The V gene end was trimmed by 5 bases and the J gene end by 5 bases; junction bases not matched to a gene: 4. CDR1 and CDR2 (germline): SGHRS, YFSETQ. This CDR3 comprises 14 residues. The CDR3 DNA is TGCGCCAGCAGAGCCGGGACAGGGAATGAAAAACTGTTTTTT. It yields the protein CASRAGTGNEKLFF.

The chain joins TRBV7-2 to TRBJ1-6, with unresolved D. This CDR3 has 14 amino acids. The germline CDR1 and CDR2 sequences are SGHTA and FQGNSA. Trimming pared 4 bases from V and 8 bases from J, leaving 12 bases between. The CDR3 reads CASSSESGDSPLHF. CDR3 coding DNA: TGTGCCAGCAGCTCGGAGTCCGGTGATTCACCCCTCCACTTT.

The chain employs TRBV14 and TRBJ1-1, with a possible D match to TRBD1 (6 bases). The CDR3 runs 14 residues. CDR1 and CDR2 from the germline V gene are SGHDN and FVKESK. Trimming left V 1 base short and J 5 bases short, with 11 bases between. The CDR3 here is CASSQARGSTEAFF. CDR3 nucleotide sequence: TGTGCCAGCAGCCAAGCGAGGGGGTCAACTGAAGCTTTCTTT.

This chain uses TRBV7-9 with TRBJ2-5, with a possible D match to TRBD1 (7 bases). The CDR3 consists of 12 residues. CDR1 is SEHNR and CDR2 is FQNEAQ in the germline V gene (reference sequence). Trimming removed 5 bases from V and 4 bases from J, with 8 bases in between. This CDR3 is CASSQGGETQYF. The CDR3 DNA reads as TGTGCCAGCAGCCAGGGGGGAGAGACCCAGTACTTC.

The rearrangement joins TRBV12-3 or TRBV12-4 to TRBJ1-1, with D perhaps TRBD1 (5 bases). This CDR3 contains 13 residues. V dropped 3 bases and J dropped 5 bases, with 10 bases sitting between them. CDR3 loop: CASSFGGRTEAFF. The CDR3 DNA sequence: TGTGCCAGCAGTTTCGGGGGGAGGACTGAAGCTTTCTTT.

The chain joins TRBV7-9 to TRBJ2-7; TRBD1 agrees at 7 bases. Looked up from germline, CDR1 is SEHNR and CDR2 is FQNEAQ (reference sequence). The CDR3 is 15 amino acids. V lost 0 bases, J lost 5 bases, and 7 bases stayed unmatched. The CDR3 is CASSLASQGLDEQYV. Written as DNA, the CDR3 is TGTGCCAGCAGCTTAGCATCACAGGGGCTAGACGAGCAGTACGTC.

The chain uses TRBV12-3 or TRBV12-4 and TRBJ1-2; D is unresolved. The CDR3 is 13 residues long. V gave up 6 bases and J gave up 8 bases, with 16 bases separating them. CDR3 sequence: CASSLPYRNGYTF. The CDR3 nucleotides are TGTGCCAGCAGCCTACCGTACCGTAACGGCTACACCTTC.

V gene TRBV10-3 combines with J gene TRBJ1-4, with a tentative D call TRBD1 (6 bases). This CDR3 spans 11 amino acids. V was cut by 7 bases and J by 7 bases, with 7 bases left in between. Germline assignment: CDR1 ENHRY and CDR2 SYGVKD. CDR3 protein: CAIKGGEKLFF. The CDR3 DNA reads TGTGCCATCAAGGGGGGTGAAAAACTGTTTTTT.